This entry is about one TCR beta chain. Its antigen is currently unknown. Assay used: immunoSEQ multiplex PCR; TCRdb lists only in-frame clones, some missing. The table has about 8,200 clones, over 90% seen once. From germline, CDR1 is SGHRS and CDR2 YFSETQ. The V and J ends lost 4 bases and 0 bases respectively, with 8 bases between them. This CDR3 spans 13 amino acids. This sample was included in a study of graft-versus-host responses after intestinal transplantation. Study information: Isolated intestinal, liver-intestinal, or multivisceral transplants had been given to the recipients.

Findings and caveats of the study: Among circulating GvH clones, peak levels were associated with early post-transplant declines in HvG clones. Recipient-marrow GvH clones were detected, some having first appeared in ileum or blood. Individuals carrying graft-donor T cell macrochimerism showed high graft-versus-host to host-versus-graft clonal ratios in allografts.

This chain joins TRBV5-1 and TRBJ2-7; D remains unclear. The sequence came from a human patient who received an intestinal transplant, so some T cells may come from the graft donor. Sequences were derived from PBMCs, sampled 11 days after intestinal transplantation. CDR3 in amino acids: CASSPLSSYEQYF. The CDR3 DNA follows: TGCGCCAGCAGCCCACTAAGCTCCTACGAGCAGTACTTC.